The 27 T cell receptor beta chains reported below all come from one sample, sequenced in a study of CD8+CD57+ T cells in acquired aplastic anemia. Using genomic DNA as the template, TCR beta VDJ and CDR3 profiling was carried out. MiXCR, applied by TCRdb to the reads, yields one record per CDR3 protein. The table has about 81,000 distinct CDR3 sequences, 40% to 50% seen once. Sequenced material: sorted CD4+, CD8+, or CD8+CD57+ T cells (not recorded which) from PBMCs. The receptors stem from a human donor in good health, serving as a control.

This clonotype was detected ten times or more. The V call is TRBV19, the J call TRBJ1-3, with D perhaps matching TRBD1 (6 bases). V was clipped by 11 bases and J by 0 bases, with 17 bases between them. This CDR3 comprises 15 residues. The germline CDR1 and CDR2 sequences are LNHDA and SQIVND (reference sequence). CDR3 in amino acids: CAARRGANSGNTIYF. The CDR3 DNA follows: TGTGCCGCCCGCCGGGGGGCCAACTCTGGAAACACCATATATTTT.

This clonotype has just a few counts. The chain employs TRBV27 and TRBJ1-2; 7 nucleotides agree with TRBD1. Germline CDR1 MNHEY, CDR2 SMNVEV (reference sequence). With V trimmed by 2 bases and J by 4 bases, 1 base remained unmatched. The CDR3 loop spans 13 amino acids. The CDR3: CASSLRDSYGYTF. The CDR3 DNA follows: TGTGCCAGCAGTTTACGGGACAGCTATGGCTACACCTTC.

Ten or more counts support this clonotype. This CDR3 reads CASSEGVYGYTF. The CDR3 DNA reads as TGTGCCAGCAGTGAAGGGGTGTATGGCTACACCTTC. The rearrangement joins TRBV6-1 to TRBJ1-2; D is unresolved. The CDR3 runs to 12 residues. Deletions cut 1 base from V and 5 bases from J, with 5 bases between. CDR1 MNHNS and CDR2 SASEGT come from the germline V gene.

This clonotype showed up many times. The chain couples TRBV29-1 to TRBJ2-1, with D perhaps assigned TRBD1 or TRBD2 (5 bases each). This CDR3 region has 12 residues. Germline V gene data show CDR1 as SQVTM and CDR2 as ANQGSEA. V was clipped by 5 bases and J by 8 bases, with 13 bases between them. In DNA form, the CDR3 reads TGCAGCGTTAGGACCGGGACGGATGAGCAGTTCTTC. It encodes CSVRTGTDEQFF.

The V and J genes are TRBV10-2 and TRBJ2-1; 14 positions agree with TRBD2. CDR1 and CDR2 from the germline V gene are WSHSY and SAAADI. The junction had 7 bases not matched to a gene; V was cut back by 4 bases and J by 8 bases. This CDR3 region has 16 residues. CDR3 coding DNA: TGCGCCAGCAGTGGAGGGACTAGCGGGAGTTTGGATGAGCAGTTCTTC. It specifies CASSGGTSGSLDEQFF.

The chain joins TRBV15 to TRBJ1-2; TRBD1 agrees at 8 bases. The germline V gene has CDR1 LNHNV and CDR2 YYDKDF (reference sequence). This CDR3 spans 14 amino acids. V shed 2 bases, J shed 7 bases, and the junction held 6 bases outside the gene matches. CDR3 bases: TGTGCCACCAGCAGATTAGGACAGGGTGGTGGCTACACCTTC. Amino acids: CATSRLGQGGGYTF.

This clonotype came up a few times. This sequence joins TRBV19 and TRBJ2-7, with D possibly being TRBD1 (6 bases). Germline V gene lookup returns CDR1 LNHDA and CDR2 SQIVND (reference sequence). The CDR3 is 14 residues long. With 1 base removed from V and 5 bases from J, the gap between germline ends came to 12 bases. CDR3 loop: CASSIGTGYDEQYF. The CDR3 DNA sequence: TGTGCCAGTAGTATAGGAACAGGGTACGACGAGCAGTACTTC.

The V and J genes are TRBV28 and TRBJ1-1; 8 bases line up with TRBD1. Germline assignment: CDR1 MDHEN and CDR2 SYDVKM. CDR3 length equals 15 residues. V was clipped by 4 bases and J by 10 bases; unmatched bases: 14. In nucleotides, the CDR3 is TGTGCCAGCAGTTCGGACAGGGACGATATCCCTTCAGCTTTCTTT. Its protein is CASSSDRDDIPSAFF.

This clonotype was seen repeatedly, ten times or more. The chain recombines TRBV5-5 with TRBJ1-2, with D hard to call. CDR3 length equals 13 residues. V gave up 0 bases and J gave up 3 bases, with 6 bases separating them. The V gene's germline CDR1 is SGHKS and CDR2 YYEKEE (reference sequence). For the CDR3, the DNA is TGTGCCAGCAGCTTGGCAGTAGACTATGGCTACACCTTC. Translated, it gives CASSLAVDYGYTF.

The chain is built from TRBV24-1 and TRBJ2-5; D remains unclear. Trimming took off 3 bases at V and 10 bases at J, with 14 bases between the two ends. Per germline, CDR1 KGHDR and CDR2 SFDVKD. The length of the CDR3 is 13 residues. CDR3 in DNA: TGTGCCACCAGTGATCCACTCGATGAGGACCAGTACTTC. This codes for CATSDPLDEDQYF.

The chain uses TRBV25-1 and TRBJ2-1, with D possibly being TRBD1 (6 bases). The CDR3 length is 13 residues. V shed 6 bases and J shed 5 bases, with 11 bases lying between them. CDR1 is MGHDK and CDR2 is SYGVNS in the germline V gene. The CDR3 sequence is CASSFNRDNEQFF. The CDR3 region has the DNA TGTGCCAGCAGCTTCAACAGGGACAATGAGCAGTTCTTC.

Only a few counts were recorded for this clonotype. The chain links TRBV12-5 to TRBJ1-5; D is unclear. The CDR3 loop spans 13 amino acids. V was pared by 1 base and J by 11 bases, with 12 bases between. Germline V gene data show CDR1 as LGHNT and CDR2 as FRNRAP. The CDR3 DNA reads as TGTGCTAGTGGTTTGGGATCCCTCACGTCCCAGCATTTT. It specifies CASGLGSLTSQHF. Drawing the rest from reference TRBV12-5 and TRBJ1-5, the complete variable domain is DARVTQTPRHKVTEMGQEVTMRCQPILGHNTVFWYRQTMMQGLELLAYFRNRAPLDDSGMPKDRFSAEMPDATLATLKIQPSEPRDSAVYFCASGLGSLTSQHFGDGTRLSIL.

This clonotype was observed a few times. The chain joins TRBV20-1 to TRBJ2-1; 10 positions agree with TRBD2. This CDR3 is built from 18 residues. Looked up from germline, CDR1 is DFQATT and CDR2 is SNEGSKA (reference sequence). J was trimmed by 8 bases and V by 4 bases; bases with no gene match: 20. The CDR3 protein is CSANGAGAGGPGSDEQFF. CDR3 coding DNA: TGCAGTGCTAACGGGGCTGGAGCGGGAGGGCCGGGGAGTGATGAGCAGTTCTTC.

The rearrangement links TRBV10-3 to TRBJ1-6; no reliable D call. Between the trimmed V and J ends, which lost 7 bases and 11 bases, there was a span of 21 bases. Germline CDR1 and CDR2: ENHRY and SYGVKD. CDR3 size: 15 residues. CDR3 amino acids: CAINRAATMATPLHF. The CDR3 DNA follows: TGTGCCATCAATCGCGCGGCGACTATGGCTACACCCCTCCACTTT.

CDR3 protein: CASSTTSYQPQHF. CDR3 coding DNA: TGTGCCAGCAGTACGACGTCATATCAGCCCCAGCATTTT. The chain recombines TRBV6-4 with TRBJ1-5; D uncertain. The CDR3 consists of 13 residues. CDR1 MRHNA and CDR2 SNTAGT come from the germline V gene. The V end was cut by 5 bases, the J end by 5 bases, with 10 bases between.

The chain is built from TRBV5-6 and TRBJ2-6; no firm D call. Trimming left V 3 bases short and J 0 bases short, with 7 bases between. CDR3 length: 15 amino acids. Germline CDR1 reads SGHDT; CDR2 reads YYEEEE. CDR3 nucleotide sequence: TGTGCCAGCAGCTGGCAGCCCTCTGGGGCCAACGTCCTGACTTTC. This sequence encodes CASSWQPSGANVLTF.

CDR3 bases: TGCAGCGTTGATGGAGGGTTTGGCGAGCAGTACTTC. Amino acid sequence: CSVDGGFGEQYF. The chain has TRBV29-1 and TRBJ2-7; D is possibly TRBD2 (6 bases). The CDR3 covers 12 residues. Germline V gives CDR1 SQVTM, CDR2 ANQGSEA. V dropped 3 bases and J dropped 6 bases, with 12 bases sitting between them.

This clonotype was observed a handful of times. The gene calls are TRBV19 and TRBJ1-6; D is possibly TRBD1 (6 bases). V lost 3 bases and J lost 9, with 15 bases in between. This CDR3 contains 15 residues. Germline V gene lookup returns CDR1 LNHDA and CDR2 SQIVND (reference sequence). The CDR3 DNA sequence: TGTGCCAGTAGTATGGGGGCGGGTGGAGGTTCACCCCTCCACTTT. This sequence encodes CASSMGAGGGSPLHF.

This clonotype was counted only a few times. This sequence joins TRBV25-1 and TRBJ2-3, with 10 bases that match TRBD2. Trimming cost V 4 bases and J 5 bases; bases outside gene matches: 6. In germline, CDR1 is MGHDK, CDR2 SYGVNS. This CDR3 is built from 15 residues. The CDR3 coding sequence is TGTGCCAGCAGTGCCCTAGCGGGAGAAGAAGATACGCAGTATTTT. Translation: CASSALAGEEDTQYF.

This clonotype was counted only a few times. This chain joins TRBV12-3 or TRBV12-4 and TRBJ2-7; the match to TRBD1 covers 11 bases. The CDR3 has 14 amino acids. The V gene end was trimmed by 6 bases and the J gene end by 4 bases; junction bases not matched to a gene: 5. CDR3 DNA sequence: TGTGCCAGCAGGCACGGACAGGGGGCTTACGAGCAGTACTTC. It encodes CASRHGQGAYEQYF.

This clonotype has at least ten counts. V gene TRBV6-5 combines with J gene TRBJ1-2, with TRBD1 matching 7 bases. CDR3 length: 14 residues. The V gene's germline CDR1 is MNHEY and CDR2 SVGAGI. The junction had 3 bases not matched to a gene; V was cut back by 2 bases and J by 3 bases. The CDR3 loop is CASSYHDRDYGYTF. The CDR3 DNA reads TGTGCCAGCAGTTACCACGACAGGGACTATGGCTACACCTTC.

The sample holds many counts of this clonotype. V and J are TRBV5-7 and TRBJ1-4; D gene uncertain. TRBV5-7 is reported as an ORF; its role is uncertain. The CDR3 sequence is 12 residues long. V lost 1 base and J lost 8, with 6 bases in between. The CDR3 nucleotides are TGTGCCAGCAGCTTGAAAAGCGAAAAACTGTTTTTT. Translating it yields CASSLKSEKLFF.

A remark on this clonotype: At one boundary the junction diverges from the germline segment, which might be a read error. The J gene is TRBJ2-7, the V gene TRBV2, with TRBD1 identical over 11 bases. From germline, CDR1 is SNHLY and CDR2 FYNNEI. The CDR3 runs to 16 residues. The CDR3 loop reads CVSSEGQGVGTYAQYF. CDR3 bases: TGTGTCAGCAGTGAGGGACAGGGGGTGGGGACCTACGCGCAGTACTTC.

The genes are TRBV25-1 and TRBJ1-6; 8 nucleotides agree with TRBD1. The V gene's germline CDR1 is MGHDK and CDR2 SYGVNS. J was trimmed by 7 bases and V by 6 bases; bases with no gene match: 5. CDR3 length: 14 amino acids. CDR3 DNA sequence: TGTGCCAGCAGGGGACAGGCGTCCAATTCACCCCTCCACTTT. Translating gives CASRGQASNSPLHF.

This clonotype occurred many times. The CDR3 nucleotides are TGTGCCAGCAGTACCGACAGGGATTATGGCTACACCTTC. Its protein is CASSTDRDYGYTF. The rearrangement joins TRBV9 to TRBJ1-2; 7 bases are shared with TRBD1. With 5 bases clipped from V and 5 bases from J, the junction kept 6 bases outside the gene matches. The length of the CDR3 is 13 residues. CDR1 and CDR2 (germline): SGDLS, YYNGEE.

This clonotype was recorded many times. This chain links TRBV20-1 with TRBJ2-7; TRBD2 agrees at 10 bases. With 1 base clipped from V and 2 bases from J, the junction kept 8 bases outside the gene matches. This CDR3 contains 16 residues. CDR1 DFQATT and CDR2 SNEGSKA come from the germline V gene (reference sequence). CDR3 residues: CSARASGSFPTYEQYF. The CDR3 nucleotides read TGCAGTGCTAGAGCTAGCGGGAGCTTCCCTACCTACGAGCAGTACTTC.

This CDR3 reads CSASPLTGRTEAFF. The CDR3 DNA reads as TGCAGTGCTAGTCCCTTAACAGGGCGGACTGAAGCTTTCTTT. This sequence joins TRBV20-1 and TRBJ1-1; weak D call: TRBD1 (6 bases). Germline CDR1 reads DFQATT; CDR2 reads SNEGSKA (reference sequence). The V end lost 3 bases, the J end lost 5 bases, and 16 bases lay between the germline ends. CDR3 length: 14 amino acids.